Below, one TCR beta chain is given with its context. One end of the junction fails to match germline, which may point to a read error. These data come from a study of neurological immune-mediated disorders. This CDR3 has 15 residues. The V gene's germline CDR1 is SNHLY and CDR2 FYNNEI. By 5'RACE with 10-nucleotide random UMIs, the cDNA was made. TCRdb fed the 5' RACE reads into MiXCR, producing one record per CDR3 protein. The sample consists of 30,000 to 45,000 distinct CDR3 sequences, roughly 11% of them appearing once. Specimen: CD4+ T cells from blood. The chain combines TRBV2 with TRBJ1-5; 7 nucleotides agree with TRBD1. The origin of this receptor is a woman aged 25 to 39 with HTLV-1-associated myelopathy (HAM/TSP). CDR3 region: CAISGTGVHNQPKHF. The CDR3, as DNA: TGTGCCATCAGTGGAACAGGGGTTCACAATCAGCCCAAGCATTTT.